The 23 T cell receptor beta chains in this list originate from one sample, sequenced in a study of T-cell reconstitution after alpha-beta-depleted transplantation in children. Unique molecular identifiers were incorporated during preparation of the TCRbeta library. TCRdb itself ran the PCR reads through MiXCR, one entry per CDR3 protein. This table has hundreds of thousands of distinct CDR3 sequences, less than 15% appearing once. Specimen: PBMCs, collected before TCRalphabeta/CD19-depleted stem cell transplant. The origin of the receptors is a girl aged 2-10 years with congenital amegakaryocytic thrombocytopenia, due to receive a stem cell transplant.

The J gene is TRBJ2-1, the V gene TRBV11-2; 11 nucleotides align to TRBD2. The CDR3 has 18 residues. J gave up 0 bases and V 5 bases, and 9 bases lay outside the gene matches. Germline CDR1 and CDR2: SGHAT and FQNNGV. CDR3 DNA: TGTGCCAGCAGCCCAGGACTAGCGGGTTCCCACTCCTACAATGAGCAGTTCTTC. Its protein is CASSPGLAGSHSYNEQFF.

This clonotype occurred a few times. V is TRBV20-1 and J is TRBJ2-7; D is possibly TRBD1 (5 bases). V was shortened by 6 bases and J by 5 bases, with 26 bases between the two germline ends. The CDR3 contains 16 residues. Germline assignment: CDR1 DFQATT and CDR2 SNEGSKA (reference sequence). The CDR3 is CSAQQGVSRRFHEQYF. The CDR3 DNA reads as TGCAGTGCCCAGCAGGGTGTCTCTAGACGCTTCCACGAGCAGTACTTC.

This clonotype was recorded a few times. The rearrangement joins TRBV15 to TRBJ2-2, with a tentative D call TRBD1 (6 bases). Trimming took 0 bases from V and 7 from J, leaving 21 bases between them. Germline loops: CDR1 LNHNV, CDR2 YYDKDF (reference sequence). This CDR3 contains 18 residues. This chain's CDR3 is CATSRDQGDTGWDGELFF. For the CDR3, the DNA is TGTGCCACCAGCAGAGATCAAGGGGACACGGGTTGGGACGGGGAGCTGTTTTTT.

This clonotype was found many times. The chain recombines TRBV12-3 or TRBV12-4 with TRBJ2-2; TRBD2 agrees at 7 bases. This CDR3 contains 16 residues. Unmatched junction bases numbered 7, after V lost 5 bases and J lost 1 base. Written as DNA, the CDR3 is TGTGCCAGCAGTCTGACTAGCCCTTGGAACACCGGGGAGCTGTTTTTT. It encodes CASSLTSPWNTGELFF.

J is TRBJ2-3 and V is TRBV7-2, with 14 bases lining up with TRBD2. Germline CDR1 is SGHTA and CDR2 is FQGNSA. The CDR3 is made up of 15 amino acids. With V trimmed by 3 bases and J by 7 bases, 3 bases remained unmatched. The CDR3 DNA sequence: TGTGCCAGCAGCTTCGGACTAGCGGGAGGATATACGCAGTATTTT. The encoded protein is CASSFGLAGGYTQYF.

In the case of this clonotype: A much larger clone lies a single base off, so this may be a read error. DNA for the CDR3: TGCAGTGCTGGGGCCGGTGGGCGGGTCTCCTACAATGAGCAGTACTTC. This codes for CSAGAGGRVSYNEQYF. The chain couples TRBV20-1 to TRBJ2-1; D may be TRBD1 or TRBD2 (5 bases each). The DNA matches TRBJ2-7 better at its end, which makes the J call doubtful. The CDR3 is 16 amino acids. The germline V gene has CDR1 DFQATT and CDR2 SNEGSKA (reference sequence).

A few counts support this clonotype. The chain uses TRBV20-1 and TRBJ1-2, with D perhaps TRBD1 (6 bases). Germline loops: CDR1 DFQATT, CDR2 SNEGSKA (reference sequence). The CDR3 sequence is 11 residues long. CDR3 protein: CRALGGDGYTF. The CDR3 DNA reads TGCAGGGCCCTAGGGGGGGATGGCTACACCTTC.

Comments on this clonotype: A much bigger clone sits one base away, suggesting this may be a read error. V usage is TRBV29-1 and J usage is TRBJ1-5; the D is unclear. Trimming removed 5 bases at V and 0 bases at J, with 14 bases between. Germline CDR1 SQVTM, CDR2 ANQGSEA. This CDR3 is 15 amino acids long. This CDR3 is CSVSVNDFSNQPQHF. The CDR3 bases are TGCAGCGTTTCCGTAAACGACTTTAGCAATCAGCCCCAGCATTTT.

In its sample, this clonotype was seen many times. The chain uses TRBV7-9 and TRBJ2-1; tentative D call: TRBD1 (6 bases). This CDR3 has 16 residues. In germline, CDR1 is SEHNR, CDR2 FQNEAQ (reference sequence). Trimming cost V 5 bases and J 1 base, with 15 bases left between them. CDR3 sequence (DNA): TGTGCCAGCAGCCCTGGACAGTCGCATTCCTACAATGAGCAGTTCTTC. It is translated as CASSPGQSHSYNEQFF.

In this sample, this clonotype turned up a few times. The CDR3, as DNA: TGCAGTGCTAGAGGGATAGCGGGATTTCACAGGGAGCAGTTCTTC. Amino acid sequence: CSARGIAGFHREQFF. This chain connects TRBV20-1 to TRBJ2-1, with 8 bases lining up with TRBD2. The trim removed 1 base at V and 10 bases at J, leaving 12 bases unmatched. This CDR3 contains 15 residues. Germline V gene sequence: CDR1 DFQATT, CDR2 SNEGSKA (reference sequence).

V and J are TRBV5-1 and TRBJ2-3, with 7 bases matching TRBD2. Germline V lookup: CDR1 SGHRS, CDR2 YFSETQ. The junction had 8 bases not matched to a gene; V was cut back by 5 bases and J by 5 bases. The CDR3 extends over 14 amino acids. CDR3 region: CASREAGAEDTQYF. The CDR3 bases are TGCGCCAGCAGGGAGGCGGGAGCCGAAGATACGCAGTATTTT.

This clonotype has ten or more counts. V is TRBV7-9 and J is TRBJ2-2; D unclear. CDR3 length: 16 amino acids. V was trimmed by 8 bases and J by 1 base, leaving 17 bases between them. Germline CDR1 is SEHNR and CDR2 is FQNEAQ (reference sequence). CDR3 in DNA: TGTGCCAGCGGTTCCATAGAACGATGGAACACCGGGGAGCTGTTTTTT. Residues: CASGSIERWNTGELFF.

The table lists this clonotype with many counts. This sequence joins TRBV20-1 and TRBJ2-3; D could derive from TRBD1 or TRBD2 (5 bases each). Trimming removed 4 bases from V and 2 bases from J, with 16 bases in between. CDR3 size: 15 residues. The germline V gene encodes CDR1 DFQATT and CDR2 SNEGSKA (reference sequence). This CDR3 reads CSATRAVGATDTQYF. The CDR3 region has the DNA TGCAGTGCTACCAGAGCGGTCGGGGCCACAGATACGCAGTATTTT.

This clonotype was detected a few times. This chain uses TRBV6-1 with TRBJ2-5; D is possibly TRBD2 (7 bases). Germline loops: CDR1 MNHNS, CDR2 SASEGT. The CDR3 totals 17 residues. V lost 0 bases to trimming and J lost 3 bases, with 17 bases between them. The CDR3 nucleotides are TGTGCCAGCAGTGAAGCAGGGGGGGGACGGTTAAAAGAGACCCAGTACTTC. It specifies CASSEAGGGRLKETQYF.

This clonotype was seen at least ten times. The V call is TRBV7-3, the J call TRBJ2-1; the match to TRBD2 covers 10 bases. Germline V gene sequence: CDR1 SGHTA, CDR2 FQGTGA. The junction had 8 bases not matched to a gene; V was cut back by 6 bases and J by 6 bases. This CDR3 contains 15 residues. The CDR3 spells CASSTGTSVFNEQFF. The CDR3, as DNA: TGTGCCAGCAGTACCGGGACTAGCGTTTTCAATGAGCAGTTCTTC.

The table lists this clonotype with a few counts. V and J are TRBV20-1 and TRBJ1-2; 8 nucleotides agree with TRBD1. The CDR3 loop spans 14 amino acids. CDR1 and CDR2 (germline): DFQATT, SNEGSKA (reference sequence). V was clipped by 5 bases and J by 8 bases; unmatched bases: 13. The CDR3 DNA follows: TGCAGTGCTTTCTTAACGTCAGGGGGCGCGGGCTACACCTTC. Translated: CSAFLTSGGAGYTF.

This rearrangement joins TRBV20-1 to TRBJ2-7, with 9 bases that match TRBD2. CDR1 and CDR2 (germline): DFQATT, SNEGSKA (reference sequence). The CDR3 spans 15 residues. V shed 5 bases and J 0 bases; nucleotides not matched to a gene: 8. This CDR3 is CSAFFSGRNSYEQYF. The CDR3 DNA is TGCAGTGCTTTCTTTAGCGGGAGAAACTCCTACGAGCAGTACTTC.

This clonotype was seen many times. This chain connects TRBV28 to TRBJ2-4; D possibly uses TRBD1 or TRBD2 (5 bases each). This CDR3 is 14 amino acids long. V was clipped by 6 bases and J by 0 bases, with 9 bases between them. CDR1 MDHEN and CDR2 SYDVKM come from the germline V gene. CDR3 bases: TGTGCCAGCAGGCTCGGGACAGCCAAAAACATTCAGTACTTC. Translating gives CASRLGTAKNIQYF.

As to this clonotype: Being one base from a much bigger clone, this may be a read error. V gene TRBV7-6 combines with J gene TRBJ2-1; the match to TRBD2 covers 12 bases. The germline V gene encodes CDR1 SGHVS and CDR2 FNYEAQ. The CDR3 runs to 17 residues. As DNA, the CDR3 is TGTGCCAGCAGCAAGAGACTAGCGGGAGCTAACTACAATGAGCAGTCCTTC. This encodes CASSKRLAGANYNEQSF.

V gene TRBV5-1 combines with J gene TRBJ2-7; 12 nucleotides match TRBD2. Trimming removed 1 base from V and 6 bases from J; junction bases left unmatched: 5. This CDR3 region has 15 residues. The germline gives CDR1 SGHRS, CDR2 YFSETQ. The CDR3 region is CASSLSTSGSGEQYF. The DNA of the CDR3 is TGCGCCAGCAGCTTGTCGACTAGCGGGAGTGGCGAGCAGTACTTC.

The table lists this clonotype with many counts. J is TRBJ2-5 and V is TRBV3-1; TRBD2 might be the D (6 bases). This CDR3 contains 11 residues. V lost 4 bases and J lost 8, with 8 bases in between. Per germline, CDR1 LGHDT and CDR2 YNNKEL (reference sequence). CDR3 protein: CASSLGTTQYF. For the CDR3, the DNA is TGTGCCAGCAGCCTCGGGACTACCCAGTACTTC.

The chain links TRBV6-2 or TRBV6-3 to TRBJ2-7; no firm D call. Trimming took off 6 bases at V and 9 bases at J, with 15 bases between the two ends. The CDR3 has 12 residues. Germline CDR1 MNHEY, CDR2 SVGEGT. The CDR3 nucleotides read TGTGCCAGCAGGGCAACTGGGTTACGGCAGTACTTC. Protein: CASRATGLRQYF.

There are many counts of this clonotype. The chain is built from TRBV20-1 and TRBJ1-6, with D perhaps matching TRBD1 (5 bases). Germline values: CDR1 DFQATT, CDR2 SNEGSKA (reference sequence). The CDR3 extends over 16 amino acids. V was cut by 0 bases and J by 7 bases, with 16 bases left in between. The CDR3 spells CSARDQSGPYNSPLHF. The CDR3 coding sequence is TGCAGTGCTAGAGATCAATCGGGACCTTACAATTCACCCCTCCACTTT.